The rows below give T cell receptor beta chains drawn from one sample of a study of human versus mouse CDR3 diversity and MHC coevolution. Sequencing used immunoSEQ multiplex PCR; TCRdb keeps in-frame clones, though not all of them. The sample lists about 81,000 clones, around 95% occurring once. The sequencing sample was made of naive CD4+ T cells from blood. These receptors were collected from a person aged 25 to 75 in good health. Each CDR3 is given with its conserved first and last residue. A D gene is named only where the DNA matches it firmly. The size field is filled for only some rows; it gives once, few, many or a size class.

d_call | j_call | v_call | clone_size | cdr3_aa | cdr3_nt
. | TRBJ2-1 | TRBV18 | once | CASSPRETGSLNEQFF | TGTGCCAGCTCACCACGTGAAACAGGGTCGTTGAATGAGCAGTTCTTC
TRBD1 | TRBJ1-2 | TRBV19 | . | CASSIGDRSIGGYTF | TGTGCCAGTAGTATAGGGGACAGGAGTATCGGGGGCTACACCTTC
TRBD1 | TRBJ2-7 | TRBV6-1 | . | CASSEGLGTGRYEQYF | TGTGCCAGCAGTGAAGGACTGGGGACAGGGCGCTACGAGCAGTACTTC
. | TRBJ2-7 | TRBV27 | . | CASSLWGGTGHNEQYF | TGTGCCAGCAGTTTATGGGGGGGGACAGGACACAACGAGCAGTACTTC
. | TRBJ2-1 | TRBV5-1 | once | CASSLGLERFNEQFF | TGCGCCAGCAGCTTGGGTCTAGAAAGGTTCAATGAGCAGTTCTTC
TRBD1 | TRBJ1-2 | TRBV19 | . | CASSLQGTDYGYTF | TGTGCCAGTAGTCTACAGGGGACGGACTATGGCTACACCTTC
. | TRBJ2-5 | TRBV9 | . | CASSVDGAGALQETQYF | TGTGCCAGCAGCGTAGATGGGGCGGGGGCCCTACAAGAGACCCAGTACTTC
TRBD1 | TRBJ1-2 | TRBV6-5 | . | CASSGQANGYTF | TGTGCCAGCAGTGGACAGGCGAACGGCTACACCTTC
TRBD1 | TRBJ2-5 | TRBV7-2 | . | CASSSGQGMEETQYF | TGTGCCAGCAGCTCGGGACAGGGAATGGAAGAGACCCAGTACTTC
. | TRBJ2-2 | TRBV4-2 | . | CASSQVRLAQNTGELFF | TGTGCCAGCAGCCAAGTCCGGCTAGCCCAGAACACCGGGGAGCTGTTTTTT
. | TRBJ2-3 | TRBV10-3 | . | CAISDFGAMMEDTQYF | TGTGCCATCAGTGATTTTGGGGCGATGATGGAGGATACGCAGTATTTT
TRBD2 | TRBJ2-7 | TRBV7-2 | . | CASSKGLAGVDEQYF | TGTGCCAGCAGCAAGGGACTAGCGGGGGTGGACGAGCAGTACTTC
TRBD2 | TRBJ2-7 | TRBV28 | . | CASSSASGRADEQYF | TGTGCCAGCAGTTCGGCTAGCGGGAGGGCCGACGAGCAGTACTTC
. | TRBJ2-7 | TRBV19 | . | CASTLGSAGMGSYEQYF | TGTGCCAGTACTCTCGGGTCTGCAGGGATGGGGTCCTACGAGCAGTACTTC
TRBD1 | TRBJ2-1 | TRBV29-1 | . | CSVDRQGDYNEQFF | TGCAGCGTTGACCGACAGGGCGACTACAATGAGCAGTTCTTC
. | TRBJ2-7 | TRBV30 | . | CAWSGGSYEQYF | TGTGCCTGGAGTGGCGGGTCCTACGAGCAGTACTTC